The clone carrying this T cell receptor beta chain was picked up a small number of times. The antigen is undetermined. This entry is derived from a study of beta chain bispecific antibodies for T cell cancers. Study context: Sequenced cells survived coculture with leukemia lines plus bispecific antibodies.

Unique molecular identifier barcodes measured each clonotype's abundance. TCRdb passed the 5' RACE reads through MiXCR, listing each CDR3 protein once. The table lists 20,000 to 25,000 distinct CDR3 sequences, 2% to 2.5% of them singletons, with roughly 5.1% in the top ten. Study-level points and caveats: Most targeted TRBV signal came from the leukemia cell line cells, not normal T cells. Versus anti-CD19, anti-TRBV12 exposure cut the TRBV12-3 share of TRBV signal by under 99%.

Expansion lasted 2 to 4 days, with either anti-CD3 antibody OKT3 or CD3/CD28 beads. This sample: Jurkat plus normal T cells with anti-TRBV12 bispecific. Each coculture: around 5 x 10^4 target cells, around 5 x 10^4 normal T cells, bispecific antibody. Germline V gives CDR1 MNHEY, CDR2 SMNVEV (reference sequence). This CDR3 is 14 amino acids long. V was trimmed by 2 bases and J by 1 base, leaving 6 bases between them. The sample here was healthy donor T cells cultured with leukemia cells, taken from a culture containing a bispecific antibody targeting TCR Vbeta12. This receptor was obtained from a human donor in good health. Some clones in this sample may be carry-over from other donors' samples. The chain joins TRBV27 to TRBJ1-5; D not certain. This chain's CDR3 is CASSLRGSNQPQHF. CDR3 DNA sequence: TGTGCCAGCAGTTTACGGGGAAGCAATCAGCCCCAGCATTTT.